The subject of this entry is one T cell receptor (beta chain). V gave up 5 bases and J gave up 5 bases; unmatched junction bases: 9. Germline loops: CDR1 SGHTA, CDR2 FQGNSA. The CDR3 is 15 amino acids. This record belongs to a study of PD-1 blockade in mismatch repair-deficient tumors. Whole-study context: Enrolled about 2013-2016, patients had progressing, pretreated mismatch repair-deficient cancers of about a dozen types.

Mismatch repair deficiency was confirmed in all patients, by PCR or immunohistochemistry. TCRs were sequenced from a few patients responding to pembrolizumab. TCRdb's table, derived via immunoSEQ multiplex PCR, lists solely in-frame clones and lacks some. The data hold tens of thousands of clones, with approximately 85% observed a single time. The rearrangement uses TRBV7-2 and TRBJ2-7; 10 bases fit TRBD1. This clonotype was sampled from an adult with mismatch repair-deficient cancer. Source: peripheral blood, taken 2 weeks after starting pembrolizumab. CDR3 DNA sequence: TGTGCCAGCAGCCCGACAGGGGGCGGGGGGAACGAGCAGTACTTC. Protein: CASSPTGGGGNEQYF.